These 11 T cell receptor beta chains share one sample of origin, sequenced in a study of blood T cell repertoires in COVID-19 (dated by TCRdb to about 2020). Library generation was performed with the immunoSEQ multiplex PCR assay. TCRdb's version of the immuneACCESS table is confined to in-frame rearrangements and falls short of the full clone set. An unresolved V gene accounts for under half of the shortfall where checked; the remainder is of unknown origin. Here the sample has 200,000 to 250,000 clones; roughly 88% occur a single time. 5% to 6.5% of the sample lies in the top ten. The specimen sequenced was peripheral blood. Receptors were obtained from a woman in her thirties with COVID-19, enrolled during active disease.

The chain couples TRBV5-1 to TRBJ2-1, with 8 bases matching TRBD2. This CDR3 contains 17 residues. Germline V gives CDR1 SGHRS, CDR2 YFSETQ. After removal of 2 bases from V and 0 bases from J, the junction contained 7 bases not matched to a gene. CDR3 DNA: TGCGCCAGCAGCTTCGGAGCGGGAGACCTCTCCTACAATGAGCAGTTCTTC. It codes for CASSFGAGDLSYNEQFF.

The V and J genes are TRBV6-6 and TRBJ2-7, with TRBD1 identical over 9 bases. Per germline, CDR1 MNHNY and CDR2 SVGAGI (reference sequence). V shed 0 bases and J 1 base; nucleotides not matched to a gene: 1. The CDR3 consists of 15 residues. CDR3 protein: CASSYSGTGSYEQYV. CDR3 in DNA: TGTGCCAGCAGTTACTCGGGGACAGGGTCCTACGAGCAGTACGTC.

The chain uses TRBV7-9 and TRBJ2-1; TRBD1 agrees at 7 bases. Germline V CDR1 and CDR2: SEHNR, FQNEAQ (reference sequence). The CDR3 extends over 17 amino acids. The J segment lost 2 bases and the V segment lost 0 bases, leaving 7 bases of the junction unmatched. CDR3 amino acids: CASSLARQGGTYNEQFF. The DNA of the CDR3 is TGTGCCAGCAGCTTAGCGCGGCAAGGGGGCACCTACAATGAGCAGTTCTTC.

This rearrangement joins TRBV6-5 to TRBJ2-7; D gene ambiguous. Germline V gives CDR1 MNHEY, CDR2 SVGAGI. CDR3 length: 13 residues. The ends were cut back, 2 bases at V and 4 bases at J, with 9 bases in the middle. CDR3 loop: CASSYDRTYEQYV. CDR3 in DNA: TGTGCCAGCAGTTACGATCGCACTTACGAGCAGTACGTC.

Points on this clone: One junction end disagrees with the germline gene, perhaps due to a read error. The chain uses TRBV6-1 and TRBJ1-5, with 8 bases aligning to TRBD1. The CDR3 totals 15 residues. Germline V gene lookup returns CDR1 MNHNS and CDR2 SASEGT. The CDR3 spells CASSEQGAKNLPQHF. The CDR3 nucleotides are TGTGCCAGCAGTGAGCAGGGGGCGAAAAATCTGCCCCAGCATTTT.

A remark on this clone: A junction end diverges from the germline sequence, so it may reflect a read error. This rearrangement joins TRBV7-7 to TRBJ2-2; no clear D. The CDR3 covers 15 residues. The V gene's germline CDR1 is SSHAT and CDR2 FNYEAQ (reference sequence). DNA of the CDR3: TGTGCTAGCAGACCCATTCTGGATTGCGGCGGGGAGCTGTTTTTT. It translates to CASRPILDCGGELFF.

CDR3 sequence: CASSGQTYEQYV. In DNA form, the CDR3 reads TGTGCCAGCAGCGGACAGACCTACGAGCAGTACGTC. This chain links TRBV28 with TRBJ2-7, with D possibly TRBD1 on 6 matching bases. Between the trimmed V and J ends, which lost 6 bases and 2 bases, there was a span of 8 bases. This CDR3 is built from 12 residues. Per the germline V gene, CDR1 is MDHEN and CDR2 is SYDVKM.

This clone is a singleton in its sample. The chain carries TRBV5-1 and TRBJ1-3; no reliable D call. Germline V gene lookup returns CDR1 SGHRS and CDR2 YFSETQ. The CDR3 is 15 amino acids. Trimming stripped 3 bases from V and 2 bases from J, with 12 bases between. CDR3 residues: CASSSTGGTGNTIYF. CDR3 nucleotides: TGCGCCAGCAGCTCCACTGGCGGGACTGGAAACACCATATATTTT.

CDR3 sequence: CASSLVVGRGETQYF. CDR3 DNA sequence: TGTGCCAGCAGCTTAGTGGTGGGCCGGGGGGAGACCCAGTACTTC. The gene calls are TRBV7-2 and TRBJ2-5; D might be TRBD2 (6 bases). V lost 1 base to trimming and J lost 5 bases, with 14 bases between them. This CDR3 contains 15 residues. Per the germline V gene, CDR1 is SGHTA and CDR2 is FQGNSA.

V gene TRBV28 combines with J gene TRBJ2-7; a possible D gene is TRBD1 (6 bases). V gave up 3 bases and J gave up 0 bases, with 15 bases separating them. There are 16 residues in the CDR3. Per germline, CDR1 MDHEN and CDR2 SYDVKM. The chain's CDR3 is CASSLAWTDVSYEQYF. The CDR3, as DNA: TGTGCCAGCAGTTTGGCCTGGACAGACGTCTCCTACGAGCAGTACTTC.

The chain recombines TRBV9 with TRBJ1-1; 7 nucleotides align to TRBD1. CDR1 SGDLS and CDR2 YYNGEE come from the germline V gene. This CDR3 is built from 14 residues. V lost 7 bases and J lost 3; bases outside the gene matches: 9. CDR3 sequence: CASAGGTAHTEAFF. Here the CDR3 DNA reads TGTGCCAGCGCAGGGGGAACTGCCCACACTGAAGCTTTCTTT.